Below are 32 T cell receptor beta chains sequenced from a single sample in a study of shared clonotypes between healthy human individuals. The data were produced by immunoSEQ multiplex PCR, yet TCRdb's version contains in-frame clones alone and is incomplete. The data show just over 2,000,000 clones, roughly 94% seen once. The sequenced material came from naive CD4+ T cells sorted from blood. Subset: CD45RA+ positively selected. The source is a man aged 18 to 30 in good health.

V and J are TRBV7-9 and TRBJ1-6; TRBD1 aligns across 10 bases. The CDR3 is 16 amino acids. Germline V gives CDR1 SEHNR, CDR2 FQNEAQ (reference sequence). With 2 bases clipped from V and 8 bases from J, the junction kept 6 bases outside the gene matches. CDR3 amino acids: CASSLLTGGNDSPLHF. The CDR3 DNA follows: TGTGCCAGCAGCTTATTGACAGGGGGCAATGATTCACCCCTCCACTTT.

The rearrangement links TRBV2 to TRBJ2-1; 10 nucleotides match TRBD2. V dropped 7 bases and J dropped 7; count of bases not matched to a gene: 10. Germline V gene lookup returns CDR1 SNHLY and CDR2 FYNNEI. This CDR3 is built from 15 residues. This chain's CDR3 is CASTISGGGWNEQFF. Written as DNA, the CDR3 is TGTGCCAGCACCATAAGCGGGGGGGGATGGAATGAGCAGTTCTTC.

The V and J genes are TRBV28 and TRBJ1-2; a weak D match, TRBD1 (5 bases). Per germline, CDR1 MDHEN and CDR2 SYDVKM. The CDR3 is 14 residues long. V was trimmed by 6 bases and J by 2 bases, leaving 13 bases between them. CDR3 coding DNA: TGTGCCAGCAGCCCCATGGGGGGAAACTATGGCTACACCTTC. Translated, it gives CASSPMGGNYGYTF.

The chain recombines TRBV18 with TRBJ1-4, with D possibly TRBD1 on 6 matching bases. This CDR3 spans 15 amino acids. Germline V gives CDR1 KGHSH, CDR2 LQKENI. Between the trimmed V and J ends, which lost 8 bases and 4 bases, there was a span of 17 bases. CDR3 coding DNA: TGTGCCAGCCACCACCGGGACACCTATAATGAAAAACTGTTTTTT. It translates to CASHHRDTYNEKLFF.

The chain has TRBV28 and TRBJ1-6; perhaps TRBD1 as D (6 bases). The CDR3 extends over 15 amino acids. The V end lost 8 bases, the J end lost 0 bases, and 11 bases lay between the germline ends. From germline, CDR1 is MDHEN and CDR2 SYDVKM. The chain's CDR3 is CASLGQSSYNSPLHF. CDR3 bases: TGTGCCAGCCTAGGACAGAGCTCCTATAATTCACCCCTCCACTTT.

The chain carries TRBV5-1 and TRBJ2-7, with 9 bases that match TRBD1. V shed 7 bases, J shed 3 bases, and the junction held 8 bases outside the gene matches. This CDR3 has 14 residues. CDR1 is SGHRS, CDR2 YFSETQ, per germline. The DNA for the CDR3 is TGCGCCAGCCGGACAGGGGCGGACCGCTACGAGCAGTACTTC. Translated: CASRTGADRYEQYF.

A word on this clone: A much larger clone sits a single nucleotide away, making a read error possible. The rearrangement joins TRBV7-3 to TRBJ2-2; D not resolved. The CDR3 loop spans 12 amino acids. CDR1 and CDR2 (germline): SGHTA, FQGTGA. V was trimmed by 5 bases and J by 3 bases, leaving 4 bases between them. Written as DNA, the CDR3 is TGTGCCAGCAGCGGGGACACCGGGGAGCTGTTTTTT. It codes for CASSGDTGELFF.

The chain employs TRBV28 and TRBJ1-1; 10 positions match TRBD1. The CDR3 is 14 amino acids. Trimming removed 6 bases from V and 4 bases from J; junction bases left unmatched: 5. Germline-derived CDR1 and CDR2 are MDHEN and SYDVKM. The CDR3 coding sequence is TGTGCCAGCAGCCTGACAGGGGGCGGCACTGAAGCTTTCTTT. Protein product: CASSLTGGGTEAFF.

The chain is built from TRBV10-3 and TRBJ2-3, with 8 bases fitting TRBD1. Trimming took 0 bases from V and 2 from J; bases not matched to a gene: 4. CDR3 length equals 16 residues. Germline CDR1 ENHRY, CDR2 SYGVKD. This CDR3 is CAISESSGGNTDTQYF. CDR3 sequence (DNA): TGTGCCATCAGTGAGTCGTCAGGGGGCAACACAGATACGCAGTATTTT.

The chain uses TRBV28 and TRBJ2-5; D unclear. CDR1 MDHEN and CDR2 SYDVKM come from the germline V gene. V was pared by 7 bases and J by 3 bases, with 6 bases between. The CDR3 has 11 amino acids. This CDR3 is CASTSKETQYF. The CDR3 DNA follows: TGTGCCAGCACCTCGAAAGAGACCCAGTACTTC.

The rearrangement joins TRBV28 to TRBJ2-1, with D perhaps TRBD2 (5 bases). The length of the CDR3 is 14 residues. Germline V gene data show CDR1 as MDHEN and CDR2 as SYDVKM. V shed 3 bases and J shed 4 bases, with 10 bases lying between them. The CDR3 DNA sequence: TGTGCCAGCAGTTTCCGACGGAGGTACAATGAGCAGTTCTTC. Its protein is CASSFRRRYNEQFF.

The rearrangement links TRBV30 to TRBJ1-6, with 8 bases aligning to TRBD1. The CDR3 runs to 14 residues. CDR1 GTSNPN and CDR2 SVGIG come from the germline V gene (reference sequence). Losses at the gene ends were 2 bases for V and 5 bases for J; bases not matched to a gene: 2. Here the CDR3 reads CAWSSGQDNSPLHF. CDR3 DNA: TGTGCCTGGAGTTCGGGACAGGATAATTCACCCCTCCACTTT.

The chain couples TRBV2 to TRBJ2-5; D gene unclear. From germline, CDR1 is SNHLY and CDR2 FYNNEI. V gave up 1 base and J gave up 5 bases, with 17 bases separating them. This CDR3 is 16 amino acids long. DNA of the CDR3: TGTGCCAGCAGTGAAGGGTCACCCGCCCTGGGGGAGACCCAGTACTTC. It is translated as CASSEGSPALGETQYF.

The chain uses TRBV27 and TRBJ2-6; no reliable D call. V lost 5 bases, J lost 1 base, and 15 bases lay in between. The germline V gene encodes CDR1 MNHEY and CDR2 SMNVEV (reference sequence). The CDR3 runs to 17 residues. Here the CDR3 reads CASSRPFGSSGANVLTF. In DNA form, the CDR3 reads TGTGCCAGCAGTCGGCCCTTTGGGTCTTCTGGGGCCAACGTCCTGACTTTC. Full variable domain (outside the CDR3, taken from reference TRBV27 and TRBJ2-6): EAQVTQNPRYLITVTGKKLTVTCSQNMNHEYMSWYRQDPGLGLRQIYYSMNVEVTDKGDVPEGYKVSRKEKRNFPLILESPSPNQTSLYFCASSRPFGSSGANVLTFGAGSRLTVL.

The V and J genes are TRBV27 and TRBJ2-7; D might be TRBD1 or TRBD2, each matching 5 bases. Trimming left V 5 bases short and J 6 bases short, with 14 bases between. The CDR3 has 13 amino acids. Germline V gene sequence: CDR1 MNHEY, CDR2 SMNVEV (reference sequence). CDR3 nucleotides: TGTGCCAGCAGTCGACCGGGACCTTTCGAGCAGTACTTC. Protein product: CASSRPGPFEQYF.

The chain recombines TRBV7-2 with TRBJ2-5, with 12 bases fitting TRBD2. The CDR3 extends over 16 amino acids. J gave up 4 bases and V 5 bases, and 8 bases lay outside the gene matches. CDR1 SGHTA and CDR2 FQGNSA come from the germline V gene. This chain's CDR3 is CASSTSPGLAGETQYF. The CDR3 DNA sequence: TGTGCCAGCAGCACCAGTCCGGGACTAGCGGGAGAGACCCAGTACTTC.

This chain uses TRBV6-1 with TRBJ1-1, with D unresolved. In germline, CDR1 is MNHNS, CDR2 SASEGT. V lost 0 bases and J 1 base, leaving 6 bases between the germline ends. The CDR3 has 14 residues. The CDR3 here is CASSEASPNTEAFF. CDR3 nucleotides: TGTGCCAGCAGTGAAGCTTCGCCGAACACTGAAGCTTTCTTT.

The chain couples TRBV29-1 to TRBJ2-1; no reliable D call. With 5 bases removed from V and 0 bases from J, the gap between germline ends came to 8 bases. Germline CDR1 and CDR2: SQVTM and ANQGSEA. The CDR3 sequence is 13 residues long. This CDR3 is CSVHGLSYNEQFF. CDR3 DNA sequence: TGCAGCGTTCACGGCCTCTCCTACAATGAGCAGTTCTTC.

The chain uses TRBV5-4 and TRBJ1-6, with D tentatively TRBD1 (5 bases). CDR3 length equals 15 residues. Deletions cut 0 bases from V and 4 bases from J, with 8 bases between. Germline CDR1 SGHNT, CDR2 YYREEE (reference sequence). The CDR3 DNA follows: TGTGCCAGCAGCTTGGGGGGACGGTATAATTCACCCCTCCACTTT. As protein: CASSLGGRYNSPLHF.

The CDR3 region has the DNA TGTGCCAGCAGCCAAAAGGACAGGGCGGAGAATTCACCCCTCCACTTT. Translated, it gives CASSQKDRAENSPLHF. This chain joins TRBV4-2 and TRBJ1-6; 8 nucleotides match TRBD1. V lost 2 bases to trimming and J lost 7 bases; unmatched junction nucleotides: 7. Germline V gene data show CDR1 as LGHNA and CDR2 as YNFKEQ. The CDR3 sequence is 16 residues long.

This sequence joins TRBV4-3 and TRBJ2-7; 10 bases are shared with TRBD2. Germline CDR1 and CDR2: LGHNA and YSLEER. V lost 4 bases to trimming and J lost 0 bases; unmatched junction nucleotides: 6. CDR3 length: 16 residues. The CDR3 here is CASSPGRTSGSYEQYF. The CDR3 DNA reads as TGCGCCAGCAGCCCGGGACGGACTAGCGGCTCCTACGAGCAGTACTTC.

Regarding this clone: The sample has other DNA sequences that encode this CDR3 too. The chain uses TRBV28 and TRBJ1-5, with 7 bases identical to TRBD1. The CDR3 sequence is 14 residues long. With 4 bases clipped from V and 0 bases from J, the junction kept 0 bases outside the gene matches. Germline V CDR1 and CDR2: MDHEN, SYDVKM. This CDR3 reads CASSSGGSNQPQHF. The CDR3 DNA reads as TGTGCCAGCAGTTCAGGGGGTAGCAATCAGCCCCAGCATTTT.

This sequence joins TRBV11-2 and TRBJ2-3; D remains ambiguous. Germline V gene lookup returns CDR1 SGHAT and CDR2 FQNNGV. CDR3 length equals 15 residues. Trimming took 1 base from V and 2 from J, leaving 10 bases between them. This chain's CDR3 is CASSLVKASTDTQYF. CDR3 nucleotides: TGTGCCAGCAGCTTAGTGAAAGCGTCCACAGATACGCAGTATTTT. Full variable domain (outside the CDR3, taken from reference TRBV11-2 and TRBJ2-3): EAGVAQSPRYKIIEKRQSVAFWCNPISGHATLYWYQQILGQGPKLLIQFQNNGVVDDSQLPKDRFSAERLKGVDSTLKIQPAKLEDSAVYLCASSLVKASTDTQYFGPGTRLTVL.

In its sample, this clone was seen once. This may arise from a read error, as a much more abundant clone is one base away. For the CDR3, the DNA is TGCGCCAACAGCGTTACAGAGAACACTGAAGCTTTCTTT. Protein: CANSVTENTEAFF. The rearrangement uses TRBV5-1 and TRBJ1-1; D call uncertain. The germline V gene has CDR1 SGHRS and CDR2 YFSETQ. This CDR3 comprises 13 residues.

The chain has TRBV2 and TRBJ2-3, with 9 bases matching TRBD1. The length of the CDR3 is 15 residues. CDR1 SNHLY and CDR2 FYNNEI come from the germline V gene. With V trimmed by 5 bases and J by 3 bases, 6 bases remained unmatched. The CDR3 DNA sequence: TGTGCCAGCAGTCTGGACAGGGGTGAAACAGATACGCAGTATTTT. Its translation is CASSLDRGETDTQYF. Filled out from reference TRBV2 and TRBJ2-3, the complete variable domain reads EPEVTQTPSHQVTQMGQEVILRCVPISNHLYFYWYRQILGQKVEFLVSFYNNEISEKSEIFDDQFSVERPDGSNFTLKIRSTKLEDSAMYFCASSLDRGETDTQYFGPGTRLTVL.

This rearrangement joins TRBV7-9 to TRBJ2-5; weak D call: TRBD1 (5 bases). Trimming left V 1 base short and J 0 bases short, with 9 bases between. CDR3 size: 15 residues. Germline V CDR1 and CDR2: SEHNR, FQNEAQ (reference sequence). The CDR3 DNA reads TGTGCCAGCAGCTTAGTGCAGGGTAACCAAGAGACCCAGTACTTC. It specifies CASSLVQGNQETQYF. Full variable domain (outside the CDR3, taken from reference TRBV7-9 and TRBJ2-5): DTGVSQNPRHKITKRGQNVTFRCDPISEHNRLYWYRQTLGQGPEFLTYFQNEAQLEKSRLLSDRFSAERPKGSFSTLEIQRTEQGDSAMYLCASSLVQGNQETQYFGPGTRLLVL.

The chain is built from TRBV6-5 and TRBJ2-7; TRBD2 matches 9 bases. The germline V gene encodes CDR1 MNHEY and CDR2 SVGAGI. This CDR3 is built from 13 residues. The ends lost 7 bases at V and 3 bases at J; junction bases unmatched: 4. CDR3 protein: CASTATSGYEQYF. The CDR3 bases are TGTGCCAGCACCGCGACTAGCGGCTACGAGCAGTACTTC.

This chain uses TRBV2 with TRBJ2-2; D might be TRBD2 (8 bases). The CDR3 runs 16 residues. Trimming took 6 bases from V and 6 from J, leaving 20 bases between them. Germline V gene lookup returns CDR1 SNHLY and CDR2 FYNNEI. CDR3 sequence reads: CASRRGPAGEAGELFF. Written as DNA, the CDR3 is TGTGCCAGCAGAAGGGGGCCAGCGGGAGAGGCCGGGGAGCTGTTTTTT.

As concerns this clone: This CDR3 is also generated by other DNA sequences in the sample. The J gene is TRBJ2-7, the V gene TRBV10-3; the D is unclear. From germline, CDR1 is ENHRY and CDR2 SYGVKD. Trimming removed 0 bases from V and 2 bases from J, with 2 bases in between. The CDR3 extends over 12 amino acids. CDR3 in amino acids: CAISESPYEQYF. In DNA form, the CDR3 reads TGTGCCATCAGTGAGTCCCCCTACGAGCAGTACTTC.

This rearrangement joins TRBV23-1 to TRBJ2-7; D assignment may be TRBD1 or TRBD2 (5 bases each). TRBV23-1 is an ORF, and what it does is uncertain. The V end was cut by 3 bases, the J end by 2 bases, with 17 bases between. The CDR3 is 16 residues long. CDR3 sequence: CASSHGNRDRTYEQYF. CDR3 DNA sequence: TGCGCCAGCAGTCATGGGAACCGGGACCGAACCTACGAGCAGTACTTC.

The gene calls are TRBV9 and TRBJ2-1; 8 nucleotides match TRBD2. Germline V lookup: CDR1 SGDLS, CDR2 YYNGEE. With V trimmed by 0 bases and J by 4 bases, 6 bases remained unmatched. There are 16 residues in the CDR3. The CDR3: CASSVGLAPTYNEQFF. Written as DNA, the CDR3 is TGTGCCAGCAGCGTAGGACTAGCGCCAACGTACAATGAGCAGTTCTTC.

The chain couples TRBV28 to TRBJ2-2; D gene unclear. Germline V gene lookup returns CDR1 MDHEN and CDR2 SYDVKM. V was shortened by 7 bases and J by 4 bases, with 13 bases between the two germline ends. The CDR3 contains 14 residues. The CDR3 spells CASKERSFTGELFF. Here the CDR3 DNA reads TGTGCCAGCAAGGAACGGTCTTTCACCGGGGAGCTGTTTTTT. The variable domain in full, with the rest retrieved from reference TRBV28 and TRBJ2-2, is DVKVTQSSRYLVKRTGEKVFLECVQDMDHENMFWYRQDPGLGLRLIYFSYDVKMKEKGDIPEGYSVSREKKERFSLILESASTNQTSMYLCASKERSFTGELFFGEGSRLTVL.